This entry is about one T cell receptor (beta chain). The data originate from a study of T cells in tuberculosis. Whole-study context: T cells were selected with CD1B tetramers loaded with glucose monomycolate.

Germline V gene data show CDR1 as SGHDT and CDR2 as YYEEEE. CDR3 size: 16 residues. The junction had 6 bases not matched to a gene; V was cut back by 4 bases and J by 0 bases. Measured with immunoSEQ multiplex PCR; TCRdb has only the in-frame clones, and not every one. The sample yields more than 45,000 clones, over 75% seen once. After thawing and overnight rest, PBMC were stained with GMM-loaded CD1B tetramer, viability dye and anti-CD3 for sorting. CD1B tetramers were loaded with Rhodococcus equi-derived C32 glucose monomycolate. Each donor contributed 80,000 to 100,000 sorted tetramer-negative cells.

The chain has TRBV5-6 and TRBJ1-3; 8 bases map to TRBD1. This receptor was taken from an adult woman with latent tuberculosis. Sequencing used CD1b-GMM tetramer-negative cells sorted from PBMCs. Written as DNA, the CDR3 is TGTGCCAGCAGCGGGGACAGGAGAGCCTCTGGAAACACCATATATTTT. The encoded protein is CASSGDRRASGNTIYF.